This entry concerns a single TCR beta chain. What it binds is not known. These data are taken from a study of T cells after posttransplantation cyclophosphamide. Study-level points and caveats: Later blood repertoires were often dominated by clones from the donor CD8+ memory compartment. TRB overlap between skin or GI tissue T cells and blood was limited. TRB clonality was highly associated with recipient CMV seropositivity and reactivation.

Here immunoSEQ multiplex PCR was the method, and the copy in TCRdb shows in-frame clones only, minus some. The sample records tens of thousands of clones, about 94% being singletons. On the day of bone marrow donation, the related graft donor provided peripheral blood. The receptor's source is a woman aged 25 to 39 in good health and a related stem cell transplant donor. The sample taken for sequencing was PBMCs.

The CDR3 loop reads CASSVGFLAGARQYF. Written as DNA, the CDR3 is TGTGCCAGCAGCGTAGGATTTCTAGCGGGGGCCCGGCAGTATTTT. V and J are TRBV9 and TRBJ2-3; 10 positions match TRBD2. The CDR3 contains 15 residues. Germline V CDR1 and CDR2: SGDLS, YYNGEE. The V segment lost 0 bases and the J segment 11 bases; nucleotides outside the gene matches: 9. Combining the CDR3 with reference TRBV9 and TRBJ2-3 gives the whole variable domain DSGVTQTPKHLITATGQRVTLRCSPRSGDLSVYWYQQSLDQGLQFLIQYYNGEERAKGNILERFSAQQFPDLHSELNLSSLELGDSALYFCASSVGFLAGARQYFGPGTRLTVL.